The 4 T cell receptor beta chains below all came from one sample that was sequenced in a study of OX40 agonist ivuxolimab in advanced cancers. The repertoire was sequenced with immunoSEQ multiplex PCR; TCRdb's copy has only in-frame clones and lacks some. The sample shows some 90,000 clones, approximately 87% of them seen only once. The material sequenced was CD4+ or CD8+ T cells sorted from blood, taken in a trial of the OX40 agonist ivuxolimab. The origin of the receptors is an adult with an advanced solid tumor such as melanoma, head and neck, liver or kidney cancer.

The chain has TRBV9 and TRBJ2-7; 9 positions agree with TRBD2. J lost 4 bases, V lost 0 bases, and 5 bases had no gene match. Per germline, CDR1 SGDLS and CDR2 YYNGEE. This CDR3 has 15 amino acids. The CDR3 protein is CASSVGIAGAYEQYF. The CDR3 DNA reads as TGTGCCAGCAGCGTAGGTATAGCGGGAGCTTACGAGCAGTACTTC. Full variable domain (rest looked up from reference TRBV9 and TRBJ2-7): DSGVTQTPKHLITATGQRVTLRCSPRSGDLSVYWYQQSLDQGLQFLIQYYNGEERAKGNILERFSAQQFPDLHSELNLSSLELGDSALYFCASSVGIAGAYEQYFGPGTRLTVT.

The CDR3 DNA follows: TGCGCCAGCAGCTTAAGATCGGCGACAGGTTCCTACAATGAGCAGTTCTTC. Residues: CASSLRSATGSYNEQFF. The chain has TRBV5-1 and TRBJ2-1; weak D call: TRBD1 (6 bases). The CDR3 totals 17 residues. Trimming removed 2 bases at V and 1 base at J, with 16 bases between. Germline V gene data show CDR1 as SGHRS and CDR2 as YFSETQ.

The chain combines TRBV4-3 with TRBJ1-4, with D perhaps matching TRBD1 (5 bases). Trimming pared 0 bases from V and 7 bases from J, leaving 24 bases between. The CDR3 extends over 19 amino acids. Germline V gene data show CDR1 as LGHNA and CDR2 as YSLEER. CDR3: CASSQDLFRLGQGAEKLFF. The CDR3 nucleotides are TGCGCCAGCAGCCAAGATCTTTTTCGTCTAGGGCAGGGAGCTGAAAAACTGTTTTTT.

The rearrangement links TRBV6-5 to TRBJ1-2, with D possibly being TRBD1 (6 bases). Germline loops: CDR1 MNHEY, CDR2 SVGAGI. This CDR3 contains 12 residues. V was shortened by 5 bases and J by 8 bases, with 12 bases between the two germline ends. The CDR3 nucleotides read TGTGCCAGCAGTCGAAACAGGGTCGGCTACACCTTC. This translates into CASSRNRVGYTF.